The source of this T cell receptor beta chain is a study of blood T cell repertoires in COVID-19. Study background: COVID-19 samples, acute and convalescent, were from the United States, Italy and Spain. T cells, B-cell-depleted T cells, or PBMCs provided the cDNA or gDNA that served as material.

Germline-derived CDR1 and CDR2 are ENHRY and SYGVKD. V was shortened by 10 bases and J by 5 bases, with 20 bases between the two germline ends. The length of the CDR3 is 14 residues. Original analysis: Amplifying reference gene primers gave estimates of nucleated cell counts. Assay used: immunoSEQ multiplex PCR; TCRdb lists only in-frame clones, some missing. That table is the source of V, J and clone size, and D and trimming were worked out from the DNA. This sample carries some 460,000 clones, about 85% of them seen once, and the ten largest clones take around 1.8%. Donors were grouped by their self-reported clinical history.

The sequence was collected from a woman under 30 with acute COVID-19. V is TRBV10-3 and J is TRBJ1-1; D gene uncertain. Material: PBMCs or T cells enriched from blood (not recorded which). CDR3 coding DNA: TGTGCCACCCTGTCACAGCCTGATGGGACTGAAGCTTTCTTT. Residues: CATLSQPDGTEAFF.